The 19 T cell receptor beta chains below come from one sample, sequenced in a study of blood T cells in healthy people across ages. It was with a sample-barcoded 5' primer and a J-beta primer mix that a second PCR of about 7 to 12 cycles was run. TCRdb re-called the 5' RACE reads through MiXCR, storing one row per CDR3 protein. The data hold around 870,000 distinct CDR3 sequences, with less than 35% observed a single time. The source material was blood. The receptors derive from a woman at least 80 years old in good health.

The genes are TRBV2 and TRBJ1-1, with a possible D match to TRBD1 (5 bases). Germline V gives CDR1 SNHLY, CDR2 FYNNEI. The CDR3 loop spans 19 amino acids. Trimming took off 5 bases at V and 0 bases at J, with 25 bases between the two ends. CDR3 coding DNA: TGTGCCAGCAGTCTAGGACTCAAAACAGCCCAGGGTATGAACACTGAAGCTTTCTTT. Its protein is CASSLGLKTAQGMNTEAFF. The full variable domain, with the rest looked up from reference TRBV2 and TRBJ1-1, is EPEVTQTPSHQVTQMGQEVILRCVPISNHLYFYWYRQILGQKVEFLVSFYNNEISEKSEIFDDQFSVERPDGSNFTLKIRSTKLEDSAMYFCASSLGLKTAQGMNTEAFFGQGTRLTVV.

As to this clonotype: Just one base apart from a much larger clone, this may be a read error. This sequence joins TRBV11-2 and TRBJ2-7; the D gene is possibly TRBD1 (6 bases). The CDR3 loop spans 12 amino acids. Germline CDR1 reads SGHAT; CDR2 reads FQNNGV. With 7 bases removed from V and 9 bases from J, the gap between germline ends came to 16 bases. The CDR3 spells CASNHQGIRQYF. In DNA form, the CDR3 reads TGTGCCAGCAACCATCAGGGGATCCGGCAGTACTTC.

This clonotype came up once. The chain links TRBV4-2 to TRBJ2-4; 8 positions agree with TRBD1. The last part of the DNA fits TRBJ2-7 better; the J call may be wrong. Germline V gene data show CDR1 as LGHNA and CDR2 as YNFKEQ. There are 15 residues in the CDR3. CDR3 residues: CASSQGGGQGFEQYF. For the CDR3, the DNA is TGTGCCAGCAGCCAAGGGGGCGGACAGGGTTTCGAGCAGTACTTC.

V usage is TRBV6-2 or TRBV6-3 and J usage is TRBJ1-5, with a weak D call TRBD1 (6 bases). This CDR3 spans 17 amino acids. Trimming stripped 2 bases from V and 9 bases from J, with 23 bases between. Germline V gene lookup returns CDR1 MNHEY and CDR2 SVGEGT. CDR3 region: CASSYGGGWGFSSPQHF. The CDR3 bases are TGTGCCAGCAGTTACGGGGGCGGATGGGGCTTCAGTTCGCCCCAGCATTTT.

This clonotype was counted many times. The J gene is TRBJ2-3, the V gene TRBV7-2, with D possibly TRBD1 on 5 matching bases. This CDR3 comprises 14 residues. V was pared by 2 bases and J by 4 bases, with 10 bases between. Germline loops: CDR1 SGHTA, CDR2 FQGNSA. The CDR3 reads CASSLFRVADTQYF. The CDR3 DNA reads TGTGCCAGCAGCTTATTCAGGGTGGCAGATACGCAGTATTTT. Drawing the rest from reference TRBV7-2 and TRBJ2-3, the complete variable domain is GAGVSQSPSNKVTEKGKDVELRCDPISGHTALYWYRQSLGQGLEFLIYFQGNSAPDKSGLPSDRFSAERTGGSVSTLTIQRTQQEDSAVYLCASSLFRVADTQYFGPGTRLTVL.

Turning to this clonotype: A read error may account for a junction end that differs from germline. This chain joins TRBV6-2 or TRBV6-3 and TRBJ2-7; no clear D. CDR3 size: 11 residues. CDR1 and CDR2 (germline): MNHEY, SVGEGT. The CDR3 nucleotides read TGTGCCAGCAGTCGGTACTACGAGCATTACTTC. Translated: CASSRYYEHYF.

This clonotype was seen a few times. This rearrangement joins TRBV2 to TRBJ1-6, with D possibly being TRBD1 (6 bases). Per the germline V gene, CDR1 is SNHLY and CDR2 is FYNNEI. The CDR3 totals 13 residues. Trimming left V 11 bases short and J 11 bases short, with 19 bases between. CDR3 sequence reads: CAGQLQGIAPLHF. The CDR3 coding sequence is TGTGCCGGCCAGCTCCAGGGGATAGCACCCCTCCACTTT.

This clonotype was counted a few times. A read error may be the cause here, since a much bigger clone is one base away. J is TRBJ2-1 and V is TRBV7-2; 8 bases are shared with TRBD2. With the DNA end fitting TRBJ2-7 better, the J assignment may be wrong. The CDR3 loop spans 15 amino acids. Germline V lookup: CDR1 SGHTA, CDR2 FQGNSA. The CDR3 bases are TGTGCCAGCAGCCCCGCTAGCGGGTGGTACAATGAGCAGTACTTC. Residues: CASSPASGWYNEQYF.

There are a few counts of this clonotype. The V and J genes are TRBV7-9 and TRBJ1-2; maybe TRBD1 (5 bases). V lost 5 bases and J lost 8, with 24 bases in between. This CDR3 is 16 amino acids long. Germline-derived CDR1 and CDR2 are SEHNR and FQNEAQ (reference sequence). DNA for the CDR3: TGTGCCAGCAGCAGCCGGAGGGACCGGGATGGAAAGGGCTACACCTTC. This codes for CASSSRRDRDGKGYTF.

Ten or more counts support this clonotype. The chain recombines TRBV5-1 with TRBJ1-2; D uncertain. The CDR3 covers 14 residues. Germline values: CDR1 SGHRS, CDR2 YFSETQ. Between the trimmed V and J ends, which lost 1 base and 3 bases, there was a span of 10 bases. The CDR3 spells CASSLSTLDYGYTF. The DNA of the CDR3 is TGCGCCAGCAGCTTGTCGACCCTGGACTATGGCTACACCTTC.

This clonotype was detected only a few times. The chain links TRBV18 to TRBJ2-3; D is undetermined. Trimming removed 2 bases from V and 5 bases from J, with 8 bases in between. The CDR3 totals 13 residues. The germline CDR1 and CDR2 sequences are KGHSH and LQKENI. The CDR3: CASSPGQEDTQYF. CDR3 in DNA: TGTGCCAGCTCACCAGGGCAGGAAGATACGCAGTATTTT.

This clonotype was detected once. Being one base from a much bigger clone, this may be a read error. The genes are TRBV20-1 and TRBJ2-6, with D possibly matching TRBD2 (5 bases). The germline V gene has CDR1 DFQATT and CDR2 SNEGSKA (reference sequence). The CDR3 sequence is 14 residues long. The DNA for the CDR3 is TGCGGTGCCCCCGGACTCGCTGGGGCCAACGTCCTGACTTTC. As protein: CGAPGLAGANVLTF.

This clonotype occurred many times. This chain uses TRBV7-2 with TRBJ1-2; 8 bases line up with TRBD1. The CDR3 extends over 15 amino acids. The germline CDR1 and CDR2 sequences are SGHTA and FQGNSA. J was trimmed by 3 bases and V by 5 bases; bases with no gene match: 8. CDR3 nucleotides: TGTGCCAGCAGCCTTGGGACAGGAGTAGACTATGGCTACACCTTC. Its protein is CASSLGTGVDYGYTF.

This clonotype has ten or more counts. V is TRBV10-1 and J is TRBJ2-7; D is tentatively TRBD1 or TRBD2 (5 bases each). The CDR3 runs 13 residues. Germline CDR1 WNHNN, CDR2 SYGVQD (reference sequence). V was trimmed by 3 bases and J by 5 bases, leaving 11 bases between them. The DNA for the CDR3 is TGCGCCAGCAGTGAAGCAGGGAGAGACGAGCAGTACTTC. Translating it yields CASSEAGRDEQYF.

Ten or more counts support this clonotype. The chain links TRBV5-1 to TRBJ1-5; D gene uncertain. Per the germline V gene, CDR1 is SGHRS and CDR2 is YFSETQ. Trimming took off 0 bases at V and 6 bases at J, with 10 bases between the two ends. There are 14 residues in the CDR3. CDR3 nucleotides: TGCGCCAGCAGCTTGGGGGGTCGGGGTCAGCCCCAGCATTTT. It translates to CASSLGGRGQPQHF.

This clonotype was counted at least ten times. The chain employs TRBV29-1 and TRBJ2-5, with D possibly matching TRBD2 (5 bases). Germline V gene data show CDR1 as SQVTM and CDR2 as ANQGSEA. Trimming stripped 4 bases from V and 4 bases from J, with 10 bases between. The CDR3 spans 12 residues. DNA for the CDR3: TGCAGCGTTGGACTACCGACAGAGACCCAGTACTTC. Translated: CSVGLPTETQYF.

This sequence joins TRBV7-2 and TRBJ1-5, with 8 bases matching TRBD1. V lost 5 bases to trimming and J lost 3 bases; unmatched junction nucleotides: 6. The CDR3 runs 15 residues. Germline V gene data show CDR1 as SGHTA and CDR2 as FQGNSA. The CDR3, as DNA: TGTGCCAGCAGCACCGACAGGGGACCCAATCAGCCCCAGCATTTT. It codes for CASSTDRGPNQPQHF.

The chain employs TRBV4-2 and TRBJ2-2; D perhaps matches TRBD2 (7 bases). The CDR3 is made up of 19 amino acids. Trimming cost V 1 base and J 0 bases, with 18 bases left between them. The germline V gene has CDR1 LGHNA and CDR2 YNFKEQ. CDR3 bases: TGTGCCAGCAGCCAAGGGGAGGGGGGGGCAAGAGCGAACACCGGGGAGCTGTTTTTT. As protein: CASSQGEGGARANTGELFF.

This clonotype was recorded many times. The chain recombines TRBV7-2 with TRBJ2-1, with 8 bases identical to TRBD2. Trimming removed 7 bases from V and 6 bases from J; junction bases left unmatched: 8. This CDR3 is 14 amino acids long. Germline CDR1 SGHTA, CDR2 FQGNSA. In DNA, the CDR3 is TGTGCCAGCACCCACCAGCGGGGGCCCAATGAGCAGTTCTTC. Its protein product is CASTHQRGPNEQFF.